This is a list of T cell receptor beta chains from one sample in a study of OX40 agonist ivuxolimab in advanced cancers. Profiling relied on immunoSEQ multiplex PCR, and the TCRdb table lists in-frame clones only, not all of them. This sample carries approximately 75,000 clones, roughly 90% of them seen once, and the ten largest clones take 0.3% to 0.4%. Source: CD4+ or CD8+ T cells sorted from blood, taken in a trial of the OX40 agonist ivuxolimab. Source of these receptors: an adult with an advanced solid tumor such as melanoma, head and neck, liver or kidney cancer. The CDR3 runs from the conserved cysteine through the conserved F or W. The order of the fields is J gene, clone size, D gene, V gene, CDR3 protein, CDR3 DNA. The D gene is left open where the match is weak. The size of a clone is reported for some rows only, either as once, few or many, or as a class for expanded clones.

J: TRBJ2-7; size: -; D: -; V: TRBV9; CDR3: CASSVAAGSLEQYF; DNA: TGTGCCAGCAGCGTAGCTGCGGGCAGCCTGGAGCAGTACTTC
J: TRBJ2-2; size: -; D: TRBD2; V: TRBV15; CDR3: CATSRDGLAGKANTGELFF; DNA: TGTGCCACCAGCAGAGATGGACTAGCGGGAAAGGCAAACACCGGGGAGCTGTTTTTT
J: TRBJ1-1; size: -; D: -; V: TRBV6-5; CDR3: CASSYGDGYTEAFF; DNA: TGTGCCAGCAGTTACGGCGACGGGTACACTGAAGCTTTCTTT
J: TRBJ2-1; size: -; D: TRBD1; V: TRBV14; CDR3: CASSPHRGQGITYNEQFF; DNA: TGTGCCAGCAGCCCCCACCGCGGACAGGGGATAACCTACAATGAGCAGTTCTTC
J: TRBJ2-5; size: -; D: TRBD2; V: TRBV19; CDR3: CASSIPLTGGQETQYF; DNA: TGTGCCAGTAGTATCCCCCTGACGGGGGGCCAAGAGACCCAGTACTTC
J: TRBJ1-2; size: -; D: TRBD1; V: TRBV9; CDR3: CASSAGQGNYGYTF; DNA: TGTGCCAGCAGCGCGGGACAGGGGAACTATGGCTACACCTTC
J: TRBJ1-1; size: -; D: TRBD1; V: TRBV2; CDR3: CASTDRGYTEAFF; DNA: TGTGCCAGCACTGACAGGGGATATACTGAAGCTTTCTTT
J: TRBJ2-7; size: -; D: -; V: TRBV5-6; CDR3: CASSSATGSGEQYF; DNA: TGTGCCAGCAGCTCCGCCACAGGGAGCGGCGAGCAGTACTTC
J: TRBJ2-7; size: -; D: TRBD1; V: TRBV10-1; CDR3: CASSDSAGQGGQYF; DNA: TGCGCCAGCAGTGATTCCGCAGGACAGGGGGGGCAGTACTTC
J: TRBJ2-1; size: once; D: TRBD2; V: TRBV7-2; CDR3: CASSILAGGGNEQFF; DNA: TGTGCCAGCAGCATACTAGCGGGGGGAGGCAATGAGCAGTTCTTC
J: TRBJ2-7; size: -; D: -; V: TRBV30; CDR3: CAWNTNGFDYEQYF; DNA: TGTGCCTGGAACACCAACGGATTCGACTACGAGCAGTACTTC
J: TRBJ2-7; size: -; D: -; V: TRBV4-3; CDR3: CASSQASGSYEQYF; DNA: TGCGCCAGCAGCCAAGCATCGGGTTCGTACGAGCAGTACTTC
J: TRBJ1-2; size: -; D: -; V: TRBV2; CDR3: CASRGSGLRGYTF; DNA: TGTGCCAGCAGAGGATCAGGGTTAAGAGGCTACACCTTC
J: TRBJ2-3; size: -; D: -; V: TRBV9; CDR3: CASSPFSADTQYF; DNA: TGTGCCAGCAGCCCCTTTTCGGCAGATACGCAGTATTTT
J: TRBJ2-3; size: -; D: -; V: TRBV10-3; CDR3: CAISERQVADTQYF; DNA: TGTGCCATCAGTGAGAGGCAGGTGGCAGATACGCAGTATTTT
J: TRBJ2-5; size: -; D: TRBD2; V: TRBV27; CDR3: CASSLFPGGPGQETQYF; DNA: TGTGCCAGCAGTTTATTTCCGGGAGGGCCGGGGCAAGAGACCCAGTACTTC
J: TRBJ2-7; size: -; D: -; V: TRBV5-1; CDR3: CASSLNSPPSSYEQYF; DNA: TGCGCCAGCAGCTTGAATTCCCCCCCGAGCTCCTACGAGCAGTACTTC
J: TRBJ2-7; size: -; D: -; V: TRBV6-6; CDR3: CASSYFPDSYEQYF; DNA: TGTGCCAGCAGTTACTTCCCCGACTCCTACGAGCAGTACTTC
J: TRBJ1-2; size: -; D: -; V: TRBV28; CDR3: CASSSPPPKDGYTF; DNA: TGTGCCAGCAGTTCCCCACCCCCCAAGGATGGCTACACCTTC
J: TRBJ1-1; size: few; D: -; V: TRBV7-3; CDR3: CASSPTGYGAEAFF; DNA: TGTGCCAGCAGCCCCACAGGGTATGGTGCTGAAGCTTTCTTT